These 22 T cell receptor beta chains share one sample of origin, sequenced in a study of control samples from healthy donors and cancer patients. Profiled with immunoSEQ multiplex PCR; TCRdb holds only in-frame clones, not every one. The sample has 50,000 or so clones, 65% to 90% seen once. Sequencing used PBMCs. These receptors were obtained from a woman aged 45-65 years with lung cancer.

V is TRBV13 and J is TRBJ1-2; a possible D gene is TRBD1 (5 bases). Trimming cost V 5 bases and J 7 bases, with 20 bases left between them. The length of the CDR3 is 15 residues. Germline V gives CDR1 PRHDT, CDR2 FYEKMQ (reference sequence). The CDR3 loop reads CASSPSGGQGRGYTF. The CDR3 nucleotides read TGTGCCAGCAGCCCCAGCGGAGGGCAGGGACGTGGCTACACCTTC.

V is TRBV9 and J is TRBJ1-1, with D unresolved. V was pared by 2 bases and J by 4 bases, with 12 bases between. This CDR3 comprises 14 residues. CDR1 SGDLS and CDR2 YYNGEE come from the germline V gene. CDR3 sequence: CASSVGRGRTEAFF. In nucleotides, the CDR3 is TGTGCCAGCAGCGTGGGAAGAGGGCGCACTGAAGCTTTCTTT.

V is TRBV28 and J is TRBJ1-1, with 8 bases that match TRBD1. V lost 7 bases and J lost 1; bases outside the gene matches: 5. The CDR3 is made up of 14 amino acids. Germline-derived CDR1 and CDR2 are MDHEN and SYDVKM. The CDR3 loop reads CASKQTGGNTEAFF. The CDR3 DNA is TGTGCCAGCAAACAAACAGGGGGGAACACTGAAGCTTTCTTT.

The chain links TRBV6-5 to TRBJ1-6; 7 bases map to TRBD1. J was trimmed by 5 bases and V by 11 bases; bases with no gene match: 9. Germline V CDR1 and CDR2: MNHEY, SVGAGI. This CDR3 is 14 amino acids long. CDR3 in DNA: TGTGCCGCGCAAAGACAGGGAAATAATTCACCCCTCCACTTT. Translating it yields CAAQRQGNNSPLHF.

This chain uses TRBV4-3 with TRBJ1-2; D not certain. Trimming left V 1 base short and J 0 bases short, with 6 bases between. This CDR3 is built from 14 residues. Germline V CDR1 and CDR2: LGHNA, YSLEER. The CDR3 DNA sequence: TGCGCCAGCAGCCAAGTAGAGACTAACTATGGCTACACCTTC. Amino acids: CASSQVETNYGYTF.

V and J are TRBV28 and TRBJ1-2; weak D call: TRBD1 (5 bases). Germline V gene data show CDR1 as MDHEN and CDR2 as SYDVKM. This CDR3 has 13 residues. Trimming took 8 bases from V and 4 from J, leaving 14 bases between them. The CDR3 region is CASGQRGIYGYTF. The CDR3 nucleotides read TGTGCCAGCGGACAACGGGGCATCTATGGCTACACCTTC.

The V gene is TRBV10-1, the J gene TRBJ2-3; D gene uncertain. This CDR3 has 14 amino acids. Germline lookup yields CDR1 WNHNN and CDR2 SYGVQD (reference sequence). V was pared by 3 bases and J by 2 bases, with 9 bases between. In DNA form, the CDR3 reads TGCGCCAGCAGTGACCCCACGACCACAGATACGCAGTATTTT. Translated: CASSDPTTTDTQYF.

The rearrangement uses TRBV3-1 (or the pseudogene TRBV3-2) and TRBJ2-3; 9 bases fit TRBD1. J lost 6 bases, V lost 6 bases, and 16 bases had no gene match. Germline V gene sequence: CDR1 LGHDT, CDR2 YNNKEL (reference sequence). The CDR3 consists of 17 residues. As DNA, the CDR3 is TGTGCCAGCAGGCCCAAGAGGGGGACAGGGATAATGGATACGCAGTATTTT. Translation: CASRPKRGTGIMDTQYF.

This rearrangement joins TRBV5-1 to TRBJ1-5, with 7 positions matching TRBD1. Germline values: CDR1 SGHRS, CDR2 YFSETQ. V was clipped by 4 bases and J by 3 bases; unmatched bases: 7. This CDR3 is built from 15 residues. The CDR3 sequence is CASSRTGEVNQPQHF. CDR3 coding DNA: TGCGCCAGCAGCCGAACAGGGGAGGTCAATCAGCCCCAGCATTTT.

The V and J genes are TRBV25-1 and TRBJ2-3; D is possibly TRBD1 (6 bases). The CDR3 length is 15 residues. Germline-derived CDR1 and CDR2 are MGHDK and SYGVNS. Trimming pared 1 base from V and 2 bases from J, leaving 10 bases between. CDR3 region: CASSESGHYTDTQYF. CDR3 bases: TGTGCCAGCAGTGAATCGGGACACTACACAGATACGCAGTATTTT.

The chain has TRBV6-6 and TRBJ2-6, with D unclear. V was cut by 3 bases and J by 1 base, with 7 bases left in between. The CDR3 is made up of 15 amino acids. Per the germline V gene, CDR1 is MNHNY and CDR2 is SVGAGI (reference sequence). The CDR3 sequence is CASSYYLSGANVLTF. The CDR3 DNA sequence: TGTGCCAGCAGTTATTACCTATCTGGGGCCAACGTCCTGACTTTC.

A single count supports this clone. This chain connects TRBV18 to TRBJ2-7; weak D call: TRBD1 (5 bases). CDR1 is KGHSH and CDR2 is LQKENI in the germline V gene. The CDR3 contains 13 residues. V was cut by 2 bases and J by 3 bases, with 8 bases left in between. This chain's CDR3 is CASSPGARYEQYF. CDR3 bases: TGTGCCAGCTCACCAGGGGCCCGCTACGAGCAGTACTTC.

This clone was seen only a few times. The J gene is TRBJ2-7, the V gene TRBV6-2 or TRBV6-3; TRBD1 is a possible D gene (5 bases). Germline V lookup: CDR1 MNHEY, CDR2 SVGEGT. There are 15 residues in the CDR3. Trimming shortened V by 2 bases and J by 0 bases, and 11 bases separated the two germline ends. CDR3 coding DNA: TGTGCCAGCAGTTACGACAGAAAAAGCTCCTACGAGCAGTACTTC. Its translation is CASSYDRKSSYEQYF.

This chain uses TRBV19 with TRBJ1-1; D gene uncertain. Germline V CDR1 and CDR2: LNHDA, SQIVND (reference sequence). This CDR3 spans 13 amino acids. Trimming removed 7 bases at V and 0 bases at J, with 9 bases between. CDR3 residues: CASKGTLNTEAFF. The CDR3 nucleotides are TGTGCCAGTAAAGGTACCTTGAACACTGAAGCTTTCTTT.

V usage is TRBV6-5 and J usage is TRBJ2-3; 7 positions agree with TRBD1. In germline, CDR1 is MNHEY, CDR2 SVGAGI. CDR3 length equals 15 residues. The V gene end was trimmed by 6 bases and the J gene end by 1 base; junction bases not matched to a gene: 7. The CDR3 DNA is TGTGCCAGCAGCCTAACAGGGGCCCGCACAGATACGCAGTATTTT. Translated: CASSLTGARTDTQYF.

The chain recombines TRBV4-1 with TRBJ2-5; possible D gene TRBD1, 5 bases. Deletions cut 0 bases from V and 5 bases from J, with 13 bases between. CDR1 MGHRA and CDR2 YSYEKL come from the germline V gene. This CDR3 comprises 15 residues. DNA for the CDR3: TGCGCCAGCAGCCAAGATCTAGGGGATTGGGAGACCCAGTACTTC. Translated: CASSQDLGDWETQYF.

The genes are TRBV7-9 and TRBJ1-1, with no clear D. Per germline, CDR1 SEHNR and CDR2 FQNEAQ (reference sequence). The CDR3 runs to 12 residues. The ends were cut back, 3 bases at V and 1 base at J, with 3 bases in the middle. The CDR3 loop reads CASSFQNTEAFF. CDR3 nucleotide sequence: TGTGCCAGCAGCTTTCAGAACACTGAAGCTTTCTTT.

The J gene is TRBJ2-7, the V gene TRBV11-2; D remains ambiguous. Germline V gives CDR1 SGHAT, CDR2 FQNNGV. V was shortened by 4 bases and J by 3 bases, with 7 bases between the two germline ends. The CDR3 spans 12 residues. The CDR3 DNA follows: TGTGCCAGCAGCTCAGGAGACTACGAGCAGTACTTC. It specifies CASSSGDYEQYF.

The chain combines TRBV4-3 with TRBJ2-1; D uncertain. The CDR3 is made up of 16 amino acids. The germline V gene encodes CDR1 LGHNA and CDR2 YSLEER. Trimming left V 0 bases short and J 9 bases short, with 18 bases between. The CDR3 spells CASSQDLAVKSSEQFF. The CDR3 coding sequence is TGCGCCAGCAGCCAAGATTTGGCGGTCAAAAGTAGTGAGCAGTTCTTC.

The rearrangement links TRBV7-2 to TRBJ2-7, with TRBD1 as a possible D gene (6 bases). Between the trimmed V and J ends, which lost 6 bases and 2 bases, there was a span of 11 bases. The length of the CDR3 is 13 residues. Germline V gives CDR1 SGHTA, CDR2 FQGNSA. The CDR3 bases are TGTGCCAGCAGTCGGGACAAACCCTACGAGCAGTACTTC. Amino acids: CASSRDKPYEQYF.

This chain uses TRBV19 with TRBJ2-1; either TRBD1 or TRBD2 may supply D (5 bases each). This CDR3 comprises 13 residues. V was pared by 6 bases and J by 10 bases, with 16 bases between. Germline lookup yields CDR1 LNHDA and CDR2 SQIVND (reference sequence). CDR3: CASSPGPPLEQFF. The DNA for the CDR3 is TGTGCCAGTAGCCCGGGACCCCCGTTGGAGCAGTTCTTC.

This chain connects TRBV6-2 or TRBV6-3 to TRBJ1-1; D is possibly TRBD1 (5 bases). V gave up 7 bases and J gave up 1 base, with 16 bases separating them. The CDR3 loop spans 15 amino acids. Germline CDR1 reads MNHEY; CDR2 reads SVGEGT. In DNA, the CDR3 is TGTGCCAGCACCCCCCCGGGGGTTAGGAACACTGAAGCTTTCTTT. Residues: CASTPPGVRNTEAFF.